Listed below are T cell receptor beta chains from one sample, sequenced in a study of blood T cell repertoires in COVID-19. Using immunoSEQ multiplex PCR, the repertoire was profiled, and TCRdb retains in-frame clones only, with some absent. The sample includes roughly 70,000 clones, approximately 80% of them seen just once. Sample: peripheral blood. The source is a woman of 80 years or more with active or convalescent COVID-19. The CDR3 runs from the conserved cysteine through the conserved F or W. The D gene is left open where the match is weak. Size is stated for part of the rows, as once, few or many counts, or as a class when the clone is expanded.

CDR3 DNA,CDR3 protein,clone size,D gene,V gene,J gene
TGTGCCAGCAGTGAAGAAACAAACTATGGCTACACCTTC,CASSEETNYGYTF,few,.,TRBV2,TRBJ1-2
TGTGCCAGTAGTATAAGCAAGCGGGAGTACAATGAGCAGTTCTTC,CASSISKREYNEQFF,.,TRBD2,TRBV19,TRBJ2-1
TGTGCCAGCAGCTTAAGAGTGGGCGGGGGAACGAATGAGCAGTTCTTC,CASSLRVGGGTNEQFF,few,TRBD2,TRBV7-2,TRBJ2-1
TGTGCCAGCTCACCGTATACAGGGCCCCAAGAGACCCAGTACTTC,CASSPYTGPQETQYF,few,.,TRBV18,TRBJ2-5
TGTGCCAGTAGTCGAGGCCCGGGACAGGGTTTTAATGAGCAGTTCTTC,CASSRGPGQGFNEQFF,.,TRBD1,TRBV19,TRBJ2-1
TGCAGTGCTAGTGACGCGCCCATGTACACTGAAGCTTTCTTT,CSASDAPMYTEAFF,.,.,TRBV20-1,TRBJ1-1
TGTGCCAGTAGAACTAGCGGGAGTGGGTATGAGCAGTTCTTC,CASRTSGSGYEQFF,.,TRBD2,TRBV19,TRBJ2-1
TGTGCCAGCAACAGGATGAACACTGAAGCTTTCTTT,CASNRMNTEAFF,.,.,TRBV12-3/TRBV12-4,TRBJ1-1
TGTGCCAGCAGCTTAGGAGGACTCAGAGGATCCAATGAGCAGTTCTTC,CASSLGGLRGSNEQFF,many,.,TRBV7-9,TRBJ2-1
TGTGCCAGCAGCTTAGACCTAGCGGGGATCGGTGAGCAGTTCTTC,CASSLDLAGIGEQFF,.,TRBD2,TRBV7-2,TRBJ2-1
TGCGCCAGCAGCCCCGACAGCTACAATGAGCAGTTCTTC,CASSPDSYNEQFF,.,.,TRBV4-3,TRBJ2-1
TGTGCCAGCAGCTTGCGGGGTGGCTACACCTTC,CASSLRGGYTF,.,.,TRBV11-2,TRBJ1-2
TGTGCCAGCAATTCTCTAGCGGGGGGTAAAAATGAGCAGTTCTTC,CASNSLAGGKNEQFF,few,TRBD2,TRBV2,TRBJ2-1
TGTGCCAGTAGTATTGGTCCCGGATTAGCGGGATCGAACACCGGGGAGCTGTTTTTT,CASSIGPGLAGSNTGELFF,once,TRBD2,TRBV19,TRBJ2-2
TGTGCCAGCAGCCCGACAATTGCGGGATTTTCCTTT,CASSPTIAGFSF,.,.,TRBV7-8,TRBJ1-1
TGTGCCAGCAGCTTAGAGGGGACAAACTCCTACGAGCAGTACTTC,CASSLEGTNSYEQYF,.,.,TRBV7-9,TRBJ2-7
TGTGCCAGCAGTTTAGCAGTGGAGACCCAGTACTTC,CASSLAVETQYF,few,.,TRBV6-2/TRBV6-3,TRBJ2-5
TGTGCCAGCAGACAGTACGGGAGCTCCTACAATGAGCAGTTCTTC,CASRQYGSSYNEQFF,.,.,TRBV27,TRBJ2-1
TGTGCCAGCAGTTACGGCGGCCCCAATGACGAGCAGTACTTC,CASSYGGPNDEQYF,.,.,TRBV6-5,TRBJ2-7
TGTGCCAGCAGCAGACCGGACAGGGGTCGTTACAATGAGCAGTTCTTC,CASSRPDRGRYNEQFF,.,.,TRBV21-1,TRBJ2-1